The clone carrying this T cell receptor beta chain appeared many times. V shed 3 bases and J shed 6 bases, with 15 bases lying between them. The CDR3 sequence is 14 residues long. Germline-derived CDR1 and CDR2 are DFQATT and SNEGSKA (reference sequence). Each CDR3 protein is one row after TCRdb ran MiXCR on the 5' RACE reads. The table has nearly 40,000 distinct CDR3 sequences, approximately 17% seen once. The chain is built from TRBV20-1 and TRBJ2-1; D possibly corresponds to TRBD2 (7 bases). Sequenced: naive CD4+ T cells sorted from a lymph node. The subset here: naive CD4+ T cells, CD4+CD45RA+CD25-. The receptor was derived from a female donor with breast cancer. DNA for the CDR3: TGCAGTGCTAGCTCGGGGGGCGAAGGCAATGAGCAGTTCTTC. Translating gives CSASSGGEGNEQFF.